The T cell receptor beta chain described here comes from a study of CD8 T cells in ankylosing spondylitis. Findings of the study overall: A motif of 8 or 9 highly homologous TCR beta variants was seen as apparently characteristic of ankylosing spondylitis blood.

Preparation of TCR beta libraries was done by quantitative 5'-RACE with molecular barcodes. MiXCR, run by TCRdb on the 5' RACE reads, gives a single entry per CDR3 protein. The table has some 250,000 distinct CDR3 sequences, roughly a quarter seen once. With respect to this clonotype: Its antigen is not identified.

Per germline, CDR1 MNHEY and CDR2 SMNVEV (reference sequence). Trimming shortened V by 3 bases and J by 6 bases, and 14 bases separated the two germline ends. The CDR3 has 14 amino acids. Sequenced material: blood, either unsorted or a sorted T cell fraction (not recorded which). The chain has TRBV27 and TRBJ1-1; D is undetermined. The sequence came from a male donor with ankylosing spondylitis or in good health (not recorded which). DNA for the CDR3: TGTGCCAGCAGTTTCTCCGACGGGAGGGCTGAAGCTTTCTTT. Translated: CASSFSDGRAEAFF.